These T cell receptor beta chains were read from a single sample in a study of OX40 agonist ivuxolimab in advanced cancers. Generated by immunoSEQ multiplex PCR, the TCRdb table keeps only in-frame clones and is missing some. The sample includes about 26,000 clones, about 90% seen only once; the top ten take 20% to 25%. The sequenced sample was CD4+ or CD8+ T cells sorted from blood, obtained in a trial of the OX40 agonist ivuxolimab. These receptors originate from an adult with an advanced solid tumor such as melanoma, head and neck, liver or kidney cancer. Each CDR3 is given with its conserved first and last residue. D genes are given only for firm matches. The size field is filled for only some rows; it gives once, few, many or a size class.

>TRBD1|few|TRBJ1-1|TRBV6-5
CASSTTGGTEAFF
TGTGCCAGCAGTACTACAGGGGGAACTGAAGCTTTCTTT
>TRBD1|NA|TRBJ1-1|TRBV19
CASSIGGDRRGRTEAFF
TGTGCCAGTAGTATCGGTGGGGACAGGAGGGGAAGGACTGAAGCTTTCTTT
>TRBD1|NA|TRBJ1-2|TRBV9
CASSVDGTGIILTF
TGTGCCAGCAGCGTAGATGGGACAGGGATTATTTTGACCTTC
>TRBD1|NA|TRBJ1-1|TRBV11-2
CASSPGQGTKTEAFF
TGTGCCAGCAGCCCGGGACAGGGGACGAAAACTGAAGCTTTCTTT
>NA|once|TRBJ1-1|TRBV14
CASSQAWGAGDTEAFF
TGTGCCAGCAGCCAAGCATGGGGGGCGGGAGACACTGAAGCTTTCTTT
>NA|once|TRBJ1-5|TRBV4-2
CASSPPGDSNQPQHF
TGTGCCAGCAGCCCCCCGGGAGATAGCAATCAGCCCCAGCATTTT
>NA|NA|TRBJ2-7|TRBV11-2
CASSSLHSYEQYF
TGTGCCAGCAGCTCCCTCCACTCCTACGAGCAGTACTTC
>NA|once|TRBJ1-2|TRBV7-9
CASSSTELENYGYTF
TGTGCCAGCAGCTCTACAGAGTTAGAAAACTATGGCTACACCTTC
>TRBD1|NA|TRBJ1-5|TRBV5-6
CASSSGTGNQPQHF
TGTGCCAGCAGCTCTGGGACAGGCAATCAGCCCCAGCATTTT
>TRBD2|NA|TRBJ2-2|TRBV7-9
CASSLVRGAGELFF
TGTGCCAGCAGCTTAGTTCGGGGGGCCGGGGAGCTGTTTTTT
>TRBD2|NA|TRBJ2-5|TRBV2
CASKDGLAGGRETQYF
TGTGCCAGCAAGGACGGACTAGCGGGAGGGCGGGAGACCCAGTACTTC
>NA|NA|TRBJ1-4|TRBV6-1
CASRIFGGSGEKLFF
TGTGCCAGCAGGATCTTTGGAGGAAGCGGTGAAAAACTGTTTTTT
>NA|NA|TRBJ1-2|TRBV7-3
CASSPGLNF
TGTGCCAGCAGCCCAGGACTCAACTTC
>NA|few|TRBJ1-1|TRBV28
CASSPLTDNTEAFF
TGTGCCAGCAGTCCATTGACAGACAACACTGAAGCTTTCTTT
>NA|NA|TRBJ1-6|TRBV10-3
CAIRGAERDSVGALHF
TGTGCCATCAGGGGTGCCGAACGGGACTCTGTGGGGGCCCTCCACTTT
>NA|few|TRBJ2-2|TRBV2
CASSVVGELFF
TGTGCCAGCAGTGTGGTCGGGGAGCTGTTTTTT
>NA|NA|TRBJ2-1|TRBV14
CASSLITDYNEQFF
TGTGCCAGCAGCCTTATAACAGATTACAATGAGCAGTTCTTC
>NA|NA|TRBJ2-7|TRBV27
CASSLGTPYEQYF
TGTGCCAGCAGTTTGGGGACCCCCTACGAGCAGTACTTC
>TRBD1|NA|TRBJ2-7|TRBV28
CASRQGTSIYEQYF
TGTGCCAGCAGACAGGGGACCTCTATTTACGAGCAGTACTTC
>NA|NA|TRBJ2-7|TRBV11-3
CASSLDQGYEQYF
TGTGCCAGCAGCTTAGACCAGGGGTACGAGCAGTACTTC
>NA|NA|TRBJ2-1|TRBV27
CASGTRAQGLNEQFF
TGTGCCAGCGGGACCCGGGCCCAGGGCCTCAATGAGCAGTTCTTC
>NA|NA|TRBJ2-7|TRBV5-4
CASSLRTGEQYF
TGTGCCAGCAGCCTCCGGACTGGGGAGCAGTACTTC
>TRBD1|NA|TRBJ1-1|TRBV29-1
CSVATDRDPEAFF
TGCAGCGTCGCGACGGACAGGGATCCTGAAGCTTTCTTT
>TRBD2|NA|TRBJ2-5|TRBV7-7
CASSTGTRGETQYF
TGTGCCAGCAGCACCGGGACTAGGGGAGAGACCCAGTACTTC
>NA|NA|TRBJ2-6|TRBV28
CASSEPDRTSSGANVLTF
TGTGCCAGCTCGGAGCCAGACAGGACAAGCTCTGGGGCCAACGTCCTGACTTTC
>TRBD1|NA|TRBJ2-1|TRBV5-1
CASSSTKDRDEQFF
TGCGCCAGCAGCTCGACCAAAGACAGGGATGAGCAGTTCTTC
>NA|NA|TRBJ1-2|TRBV4-3
CASSQDSRYGYTF
TGCGCCAGCAGCCAAGACAGTAGGTATGGCTACACCTTC
>TRBD1|NA|TRBJ2-7|TRBV7-2
CASSLSGQAPSEQYF
TGTGCCAGCAGCTTAAGTGGACAGGCCCCAAGCGAGCAGTACTTC
>TRBD2|NA|TRBJ2-2|TRBV7-3
CASSSLGGGTGELFF
TGTGCCAGCAGCTCCCTTGGGGGGGGAACCGGGGAGCTGTTTTTT
>NA|NA|TRBJ2-7|TRBV28
CASSSVRQGVPYEQYF
TGTGCCAGCAGTTCCGTGCGGCAGGGTGTTCCCTACGAGCAGTACTTC
>NA|NA|TRBJ2-2|TRBV5-4
CASSLITGELFF
TGTGCCAGCAGCTTAATCACCGGGGAGCTGTTTTTT
>NA|NA|TRBJ1-4|TRBV19
CATEEPLDEKLFF
TGTGCCACCGAGGAGCCGCTAGATGAAAAACTGTTTTTT
>NA|NA|TRBJ2-1|TRBV13
CASSPFRVEGNNEQFF
TGTGCCAGCAGCCCCTTCCGGGTCGAGGGGAACAATGAGCAGTTCTTC
>NA|NA|TRBJ2-3|TRBV27
CASSLPGFTDTQYF
TGTGCCAGCAGTTTACCGGGATTCACAGATACGCAGTATTTT
>NA|NA|TRBJ1-2|TRBV5-4
CASSLSARDRLSIYGYTF
TGTGCCAGCAGCTTGTCCGCCCGAGACAGGCTCTCAATCTATGGCTACACCTTC
>TRBD2|NA|TRBJ2-1|TRBV30
CAWLAGVGNEQFF
TGTGCCTGGTTAGCGGGAGTGGGAAATGAGCAGTTCTTC
>NA|NA|TRBJ2-2|TRBV4-2
CASSQEAGLSGELFF
TGTGCCAGCAGCCAAGAAGCCGGGTTGTCCGGGGAGCTGTTTTTT
>NA|NA|TRBJ1-1|TRBV4-2
CASSQVRGANTEAFF
TGTGCCAGCAGCCAAGTTAGGGGGGCGAACACTGAAGCTTTCTTT
>NA|NA|TRBJ1-4|TRBV5-6
CASSHQHSATNEKLFF
TGTGCCAGCAGCCATCAACACAGTGCAACTAATGAAAAACTGTTTTTT
>NA|NA|TRBJ1-3|TRBV6-5
CASSLTDFSGNTIYF
TGTGCCAGCAGTCTAACAGACTTCTCTGGAAACACCATATATTTT
>TRBD2|NA|TRBJ2-1|TRBV7-8
CASSLTSGSNEQFF
TGTGCCAGCAGTTTGACTAGCGGGAGTAATGAGCAGTTCTTC
>NA|NA|TRBJ2-7|TRBV27
CASSFAAGAYEQYF
TGTGCCAGCAGTTTTGCAGCGGGTGCCTACGAGCAGTACTTC
>NA|NA|TRBJ2-1|TRBV7-9
CASGDSLPPDLFF
TGTGCCAGCGGTGACAGCCTTCCTCCCGATTTGTTCTTC
>TRBD1|NA|TRBJ2-7|TRBV30
CAKRDRRSYEQYF
TGTGCCAAACGGGACAGGAGATCCTACGAGCAGTACTTC
>NA|NA|TRBJ2-1|TRBV5-4
CASSSQAHEQFF
TGTGCCAGCAGCTCCCAAGCACACGAGCAGTTCTTC
>TRBD1|NA|TRBJ2-7|TRBV11-2
CASSLFGQGSDYEQYF
TGTGCCAGCAGCTTATTCGGACAGGGGAGCGACTACGAGCAGTACTTC
>TRBD1|NA|TRBJ2-1|TRBV27
CASSLQGQAFFNYNEQFF
TGTGCCAGCAGTTTACAGGGACAGGCCTTCTTTAACTACAATGAGCAGTTCTTC
>NA|NA|TRBJ2-5|TRBV6-5
CASSYIQNQETQYF
TGTGCCAGCAGTTATATCCAGAACCAAGAGACCCAGTACTTC